This T cell receptor beta chain was identified in a study of control samples from healthy donors and cancer patients (dated by TCRdb to the early 2020s). To prepare the library, the immunoSEQ multiplex PCR assay was applied. Imported from immuneACCESS, the table was reduced by TCRdb to in-frame sequences with V and J called. These copies leave out some clones; in studies compared against another copy, an unresolved V gene accounts for under half, and the cause of the remainder is not known. For this sample the table gives about 22,000 clones, of which 65% to 90% were detected only once. Of the sample, approximately 25% is held by the ten largest clones. This clone was seen a handful of times. The antigen this receptor binds is unknown. Base qualities were left out, and no much larger clone turns up one base away. Including the terminal cysteine and phenylalanine, the CDR3 comprises 14 residues. Just CDR3 DNA is preserved here, 42 bases in frame from base 1. Relative to germline, V is missing 3 bases and J is missing 7 bases, with 8 bases of the junction outside any gene match. CDR1 and CDR2 are read off the germline V gene (reference sequence) as DFQATT and SNEGSKA.

This chain is built from TRBV20-1 and TRBJ2-1; 8 central bases correspond to TRBD2. Sequenced sample: PBMCs. This receptor was taken from a man aged 55 to 70 with head and neck cancer. The CDR3 corresponds to CSASGGGGSNEQFF. The DNA sequence is given as TGCAGTGCTAGTGGTGGCGGGGGGTCGAATGAGCAGTTCTTC.